A single sample is the source of the 9 T cell receptor beta chains below, sequenced in a study of identical twins. TCRdb processed the 5' RACE reads anew with MiXCR; each CDR3 protein has one entry. Found here are 500,000 to 650,000 distinct CDR3 sequences, about 20% of them singletons; the top ten hold 0.4% to 0.6%. These data were also reused for a study on yellow fever vaccine responses in identical twins.

The sequencing sample was made of CD4+ T cells sorted from blood. The receptors derive from a woman younger than 30 in good health.

Comment on this clonotype: Relative to the germline gene, one junction end is altered; a read error may explain this. This chain connects TRBV6-5 to TRBJ2-5, with D maybe TRBD2 (5 bases). The CDR3 totals 15 residues. The germline V gene encodes CDR1 MNHEY and CDR2 SVGAGI. CDR3 sequence (DNA): TGTGCCAGCAGCTACTCTAACCCGCCGGGGGAGACCCAGTACTTC. Translated, it gives CASSYSNPPGETQYF.

This chain links TRBV3-1 with TRBJ2-7; 8 bases align to TRBD2. The V gene's germline CDR1 is LGHDT and CDR2 YNNKEL (reference sequence). The trim removed 3 bases at V and 5 bases at J, leaving 12 bases unmatched. CDR3 length equals 16 residues. CDR3 region: CASSHHRSGSFDEQYF. The CDR3 DNA sequence: TGTGCCAGCAGCCATCACCGCAGCGGGAGTTTCGACGAGCAGTACTTC.

V gene TRBV12-3 or TRBV12-4 combines with J gene TRBJ2-1; 11 bases match TRBD2. The CDR3 is 13 residues long. V shed 8 bases, J shed 10 bases, and the junction held 7 bases outside the gene matches. CDR3 DNA: TGTGCCAGCGGGACTAGCGGACCCCGAGAGCAGTTCTTC. Protein product: CASGTSGPREQFF.

The chain's CDR3 is CAIRGLGDSPLHF. The CDR3 DNA follows: TGTGCCATCAGGGGACTAGGAGATTCACCCCTCCACTTT. The J gene is TRBJ1-6, the V gene TRBV10-3; D might be TRBD1 (5 bases). Trimming shortened V by 6 bases and J by 8 bases, and 11 bases separated the two germline ends. The CDR3 totals 13 residues. Germline V gives CDR1 ENHRY, CDR2 SYGVKD.

The chain combines TRBV29-1 with TRBJ2-7; TRBD1 might be the D (5 bases). In germline, CDR1 is SQVTM, CDR2 ANQGSEA. The ends were cut back, 1 base at V and 2 bases at J, with 12 bases in the middle. The length of the CDR3 is 14 residues. DNA of the CDR3: TGCAGCGTTGAAGTAGGCCGGACAACCTACGAGCAGTACTTC. Its translation is CSVEVGRTTYEQYF.

The rearrangement uses TRBV7-3 and TRBJ2-5; 13 nucleotides agree with TRBD2. CDR1 and CDR2 from the germline V gene are SGHTA and FQGTGA. Trimming cost V 8 bases and J 5 bases; bases outside gene matches: 8. This CDR3 has 15 residues. CDR3 coding DNA: TGTGCCAGCGCTAAACTAGCGGGAGGGCCTGAGACCCAGTACTTC. As protein: CASAKLAGGPETQYF.

This rearrangement joins TRBV5-1 to TRBJ2-3; 12 bases fit TRBD2. CDR1 is SGHRS, CDR2 YFSETQ, per germline. The CDR3 sequence is 16 residues long. V trimming: 2 bases; J trimming: 4 bases; junction bases outside the gene matches: 5. For the CDR3, the DNA is TGCGCCAGCAGCTTCACTAGCGGGAGGTACTCAGATACGCAGTATTTT. As protein: CASSFTSGRYSDTQYF.

The CDR3 DNA sequence: TGCAGCGGGGGCGATGGGCCCTACGAGCAGTACTTC. It specifies CSGGDGPYEQYF. The gene calls are TRBV29-1 and TRBJ2-7; a weak D match, TRBD1 (5 bases). CDR1 and CDR2 from the germline V gene are SQVTM and ANQGSEA. The CDR3 length is 12 residues. V was pared by 7 bases and J by 2 bases, with 12 bases between.

This clonotype was counted between two and nine times. The chain combines TRBV20-1 with TRBJ2-3; tentative D call: TRBD2 (6 bases). The germline V gene encodes CDR1 DFQATT and CDR2 SNEGSKA (reference sequence). With 0 bases removed from V and 2 bases from J, the gap between germline ends came to 12 bases. The CDR3 length is 15 residues. As DNA, the CDR3 is TGCAGTGCTAGAGATCCTGCGGGATCCACAGATACGCAGTATTTT. This translates into CSARDPAGSTDTQYF.